This T cell receptor (beta chain) was sequenced for a study of T cell changes during pregnancy in multiple sclerosis. The data were produced by immunoSEQ multiplex PCR, yet TCRdb's version contains in-frame clones alone and is incomplete. The repertoire includes about 59,000 clones, roughly 94% of them detected once, and 2.5% to 3% sits in the top ten. The CDR3 contains 15 residues. Germline CDR1 is SNHLY and CDR2 is FYNNEI. V gave up 6 bases and J gave up 7 bases; unmatched junction bases: 5. The chain combines TRBV2 with TRBJ2-1; 14 nucleotides agree with TRBD2. Sequences were derived from CD8+ T cells from peripheral blood mononuclear cells, sampled after pregnancy. This TCR was sampled from a female donor with multiple sclerosis, enrolled in a pregnancy study. The CDR3 bases are TGTGCCAGCAGCGCCGGGACTAGCGGGAGAAATGAGCAGTTCTTC. The encoded protein is CASSAGTSGRNEQFF.